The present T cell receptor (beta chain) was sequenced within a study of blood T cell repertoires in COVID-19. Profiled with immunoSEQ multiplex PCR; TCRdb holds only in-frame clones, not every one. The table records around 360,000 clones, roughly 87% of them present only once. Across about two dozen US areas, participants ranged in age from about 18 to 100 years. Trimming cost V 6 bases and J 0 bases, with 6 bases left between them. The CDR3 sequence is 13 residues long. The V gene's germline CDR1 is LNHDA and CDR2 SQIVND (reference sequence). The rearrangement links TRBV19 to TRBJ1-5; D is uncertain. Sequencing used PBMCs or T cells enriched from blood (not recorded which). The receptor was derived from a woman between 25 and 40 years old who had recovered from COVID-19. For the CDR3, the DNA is TGTGCCAGTAGAAGCAATAGCAATCAGCCCCAGCATTTT. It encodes CASRSNSNQPQHF.